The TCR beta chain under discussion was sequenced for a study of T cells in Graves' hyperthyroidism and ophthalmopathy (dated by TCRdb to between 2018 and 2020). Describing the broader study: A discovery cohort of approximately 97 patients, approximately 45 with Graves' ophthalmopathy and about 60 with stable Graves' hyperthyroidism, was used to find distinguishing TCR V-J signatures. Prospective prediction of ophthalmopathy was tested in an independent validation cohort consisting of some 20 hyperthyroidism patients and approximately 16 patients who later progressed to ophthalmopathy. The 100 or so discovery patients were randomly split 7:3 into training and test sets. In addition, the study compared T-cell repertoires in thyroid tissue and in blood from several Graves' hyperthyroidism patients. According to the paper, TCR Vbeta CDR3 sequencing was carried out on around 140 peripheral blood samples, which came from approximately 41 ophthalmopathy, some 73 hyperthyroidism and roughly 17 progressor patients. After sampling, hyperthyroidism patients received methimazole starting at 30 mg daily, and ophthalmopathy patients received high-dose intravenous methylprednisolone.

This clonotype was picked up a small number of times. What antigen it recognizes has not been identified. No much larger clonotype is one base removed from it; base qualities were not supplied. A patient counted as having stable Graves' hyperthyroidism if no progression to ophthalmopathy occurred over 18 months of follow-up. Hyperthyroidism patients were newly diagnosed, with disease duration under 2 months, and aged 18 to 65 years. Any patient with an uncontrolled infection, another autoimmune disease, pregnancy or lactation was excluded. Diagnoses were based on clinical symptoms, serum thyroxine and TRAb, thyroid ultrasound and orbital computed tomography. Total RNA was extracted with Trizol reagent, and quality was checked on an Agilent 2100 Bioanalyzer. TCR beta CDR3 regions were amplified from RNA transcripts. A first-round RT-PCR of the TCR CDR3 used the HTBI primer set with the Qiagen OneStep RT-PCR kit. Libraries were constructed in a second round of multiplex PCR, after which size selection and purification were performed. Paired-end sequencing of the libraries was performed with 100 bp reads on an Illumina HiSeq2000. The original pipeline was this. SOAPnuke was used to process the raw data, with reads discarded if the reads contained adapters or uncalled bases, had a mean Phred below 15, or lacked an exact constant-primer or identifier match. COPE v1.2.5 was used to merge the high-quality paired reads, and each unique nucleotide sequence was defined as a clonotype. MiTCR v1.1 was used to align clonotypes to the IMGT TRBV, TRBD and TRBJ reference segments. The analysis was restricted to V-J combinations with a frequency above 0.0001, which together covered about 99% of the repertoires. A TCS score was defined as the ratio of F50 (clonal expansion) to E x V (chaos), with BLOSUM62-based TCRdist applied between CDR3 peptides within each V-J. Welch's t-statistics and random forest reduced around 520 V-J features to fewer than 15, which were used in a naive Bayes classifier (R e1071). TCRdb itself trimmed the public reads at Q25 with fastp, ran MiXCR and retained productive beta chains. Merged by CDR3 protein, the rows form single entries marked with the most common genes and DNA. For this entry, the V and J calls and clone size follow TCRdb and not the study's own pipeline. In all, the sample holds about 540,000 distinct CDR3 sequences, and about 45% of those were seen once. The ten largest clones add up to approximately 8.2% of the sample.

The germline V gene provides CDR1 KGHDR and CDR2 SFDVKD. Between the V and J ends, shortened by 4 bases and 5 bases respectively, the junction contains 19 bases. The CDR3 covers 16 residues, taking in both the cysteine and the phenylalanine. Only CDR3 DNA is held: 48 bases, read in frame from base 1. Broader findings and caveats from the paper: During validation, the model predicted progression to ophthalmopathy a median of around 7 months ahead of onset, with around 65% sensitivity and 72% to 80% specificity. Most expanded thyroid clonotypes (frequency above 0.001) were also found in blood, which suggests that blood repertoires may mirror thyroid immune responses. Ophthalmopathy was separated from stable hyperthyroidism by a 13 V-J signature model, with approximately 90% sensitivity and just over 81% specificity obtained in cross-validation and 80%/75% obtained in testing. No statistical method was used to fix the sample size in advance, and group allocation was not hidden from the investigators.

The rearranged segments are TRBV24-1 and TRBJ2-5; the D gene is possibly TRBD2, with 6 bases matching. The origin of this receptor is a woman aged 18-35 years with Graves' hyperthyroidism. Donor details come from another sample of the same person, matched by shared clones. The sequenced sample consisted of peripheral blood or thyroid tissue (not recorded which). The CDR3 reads CATSDKTAGTSETQYF. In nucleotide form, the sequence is TGTGCCACCAGTGACAAAACTGCCGGGACTTCGGAGACCCAGTACTTC.